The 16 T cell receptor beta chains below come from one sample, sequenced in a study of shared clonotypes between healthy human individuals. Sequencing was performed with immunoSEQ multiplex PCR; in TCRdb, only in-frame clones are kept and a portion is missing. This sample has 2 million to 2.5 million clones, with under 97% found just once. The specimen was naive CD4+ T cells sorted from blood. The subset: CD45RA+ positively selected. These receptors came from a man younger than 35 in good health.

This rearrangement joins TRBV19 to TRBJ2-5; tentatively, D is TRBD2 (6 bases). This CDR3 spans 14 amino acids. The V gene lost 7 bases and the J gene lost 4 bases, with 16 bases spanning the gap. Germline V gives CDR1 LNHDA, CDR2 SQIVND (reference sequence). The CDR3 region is CASTAGRGGETQYF. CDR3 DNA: TGTGCCAGTACTGCCGGGCGGGGAGGAGAGACCCAGTACTTC.

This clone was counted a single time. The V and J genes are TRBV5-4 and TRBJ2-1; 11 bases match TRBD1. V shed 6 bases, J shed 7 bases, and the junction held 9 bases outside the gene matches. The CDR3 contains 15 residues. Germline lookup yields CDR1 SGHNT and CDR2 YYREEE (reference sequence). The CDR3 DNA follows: TGTGCCAGCACCAAACGGGACAGGGGGGGGAATGAGCAGTTCTTC. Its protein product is CASTKRDRGGNEQFF.

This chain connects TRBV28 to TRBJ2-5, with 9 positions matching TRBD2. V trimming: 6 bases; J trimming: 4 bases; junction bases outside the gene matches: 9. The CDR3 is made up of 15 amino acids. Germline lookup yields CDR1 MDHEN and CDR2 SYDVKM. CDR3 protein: CASSSSLAGSETQYF. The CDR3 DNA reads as TGTGCCAGCAGCTCGTCCCTAGCGGGGTCAGAGACCCAGTACTTC.

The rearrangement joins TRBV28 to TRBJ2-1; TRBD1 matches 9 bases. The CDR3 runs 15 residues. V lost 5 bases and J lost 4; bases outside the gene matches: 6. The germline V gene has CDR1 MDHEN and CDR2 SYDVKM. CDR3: CASSQQGAGYNEQFF. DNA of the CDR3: TGTGCCAGCAGTCAACAGGGGGCGGGATACAATGAGCAGTTCTTC.

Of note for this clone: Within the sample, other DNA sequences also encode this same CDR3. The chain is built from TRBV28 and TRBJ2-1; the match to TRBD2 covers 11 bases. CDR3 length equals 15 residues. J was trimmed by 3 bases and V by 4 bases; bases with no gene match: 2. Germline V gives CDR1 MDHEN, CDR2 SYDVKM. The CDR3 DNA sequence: TGTGCCAGCAGTTCGGGACTAGCGGACTACAATGAGCAGTTCTTC. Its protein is CASSSGLADYNEQFF.

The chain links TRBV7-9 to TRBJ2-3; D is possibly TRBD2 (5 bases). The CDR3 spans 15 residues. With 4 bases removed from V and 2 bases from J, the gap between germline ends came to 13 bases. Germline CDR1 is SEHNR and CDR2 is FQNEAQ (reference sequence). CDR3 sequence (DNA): TGTGCCAGCAGCTCACTAGTGACGAACACAGATACGCAGTATTTT. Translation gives CASSSLVTNTDTQYF.

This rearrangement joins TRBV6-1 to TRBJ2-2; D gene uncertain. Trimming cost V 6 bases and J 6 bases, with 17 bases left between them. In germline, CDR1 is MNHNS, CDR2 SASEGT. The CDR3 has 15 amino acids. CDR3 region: CASRWMTDGAGELFF. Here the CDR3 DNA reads TGTGCCAGCAGATGGATGACCGATGGGGCCGGGGAGCTGTTTTTT.

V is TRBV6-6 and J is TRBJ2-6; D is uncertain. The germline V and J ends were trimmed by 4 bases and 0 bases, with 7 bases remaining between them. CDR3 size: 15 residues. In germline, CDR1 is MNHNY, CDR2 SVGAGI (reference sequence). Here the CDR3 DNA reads TGTGCCAGCAGTTCAATGGGCTCTGGGGCCAACGTCCTGACTTTC. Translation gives CASSSMGSGANVLTF.

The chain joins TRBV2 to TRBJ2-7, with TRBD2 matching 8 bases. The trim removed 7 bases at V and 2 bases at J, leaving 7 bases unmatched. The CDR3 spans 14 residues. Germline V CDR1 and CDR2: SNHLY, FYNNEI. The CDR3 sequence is CASTQRGGTYEQYF. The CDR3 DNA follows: TGTGCCAGCACTCAACGGGGGGGCACCTACGAGCAGTACTTC.

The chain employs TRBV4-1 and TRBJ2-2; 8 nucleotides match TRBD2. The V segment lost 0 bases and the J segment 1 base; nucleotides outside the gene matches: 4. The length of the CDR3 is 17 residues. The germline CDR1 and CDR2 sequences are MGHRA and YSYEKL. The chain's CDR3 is CASSQEGSGGNTGELFF. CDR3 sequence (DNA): TGCGCCAGCAGCCAAGAGGGGAGCGGGGGGAACACCGGGGAGCTGTTTTTT.

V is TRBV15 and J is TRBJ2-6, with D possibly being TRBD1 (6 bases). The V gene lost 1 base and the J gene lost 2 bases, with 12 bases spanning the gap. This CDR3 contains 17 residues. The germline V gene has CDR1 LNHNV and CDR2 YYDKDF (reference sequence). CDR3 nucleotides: TGTGCCACCAGCAGAGGAACACAGGGAACTGGGGCCAACGTCCTGACTTTC. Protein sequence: CATSRGTQGTGANVLTF. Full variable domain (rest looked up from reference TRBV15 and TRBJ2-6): DAMVIQNPRYQVTQFGKPVTLSCSQTLNHNVMYWYQQKSSQAPKLLFHYYDKDFNNEADTPDNFQSRRPNTSFCFLDIRSPGLGDTAMYLCATSRGTQGTGANVLTFGAGSRLTVL.

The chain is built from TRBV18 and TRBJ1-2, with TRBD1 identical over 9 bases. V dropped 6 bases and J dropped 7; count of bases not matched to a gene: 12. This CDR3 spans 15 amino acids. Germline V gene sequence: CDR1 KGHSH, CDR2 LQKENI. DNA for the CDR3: TGTGCCAGCTCGCAAATCGGACAGGGGTCGGGTGGCTACACCTTC. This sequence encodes CASSQIGQGSGGYTF. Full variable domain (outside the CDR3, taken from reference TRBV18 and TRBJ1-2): NAGVMQNPRHLVRRRGQEARLRCSPMKGHSHVYWYRQLPEEGLKFMVYLQKENIIDESGMPKERFSAEFPKEGPSILRIQQVVRGDSAAYFCASSQIGQGSGGYTFGSGTRLTVV.

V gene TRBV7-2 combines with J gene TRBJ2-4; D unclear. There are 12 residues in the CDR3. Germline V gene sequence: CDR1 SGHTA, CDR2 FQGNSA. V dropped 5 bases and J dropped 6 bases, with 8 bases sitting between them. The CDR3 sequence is CASSPSVNIQYF. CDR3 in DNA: TGTGCCAGCAGCCCGAGTGTAAACATTCAGTACTTC.

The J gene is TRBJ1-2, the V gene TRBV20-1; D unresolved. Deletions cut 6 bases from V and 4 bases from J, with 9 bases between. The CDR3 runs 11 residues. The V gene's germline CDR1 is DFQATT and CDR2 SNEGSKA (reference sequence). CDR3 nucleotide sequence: TGCAGTGCATCCAGTCTCTATGGCTACACCTTC. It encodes CSASSLYGYTF.

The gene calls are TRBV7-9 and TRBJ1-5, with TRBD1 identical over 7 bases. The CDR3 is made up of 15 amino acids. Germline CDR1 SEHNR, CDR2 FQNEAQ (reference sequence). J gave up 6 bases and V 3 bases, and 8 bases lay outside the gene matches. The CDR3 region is CASSLGQGVGQPQHF. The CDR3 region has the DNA TGTGCCAGCAGCTTGGGGCAGGGGGTGGGTCAGCCCCAGCATTTT.

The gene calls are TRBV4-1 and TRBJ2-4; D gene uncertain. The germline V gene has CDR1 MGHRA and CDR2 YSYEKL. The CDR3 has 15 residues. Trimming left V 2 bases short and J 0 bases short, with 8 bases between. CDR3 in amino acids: CASSQYSLAKNIQYF. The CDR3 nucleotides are TGCGCCAGCAGCCAATACAGCTTAGCCAAAAACATTCAGTACTTC.